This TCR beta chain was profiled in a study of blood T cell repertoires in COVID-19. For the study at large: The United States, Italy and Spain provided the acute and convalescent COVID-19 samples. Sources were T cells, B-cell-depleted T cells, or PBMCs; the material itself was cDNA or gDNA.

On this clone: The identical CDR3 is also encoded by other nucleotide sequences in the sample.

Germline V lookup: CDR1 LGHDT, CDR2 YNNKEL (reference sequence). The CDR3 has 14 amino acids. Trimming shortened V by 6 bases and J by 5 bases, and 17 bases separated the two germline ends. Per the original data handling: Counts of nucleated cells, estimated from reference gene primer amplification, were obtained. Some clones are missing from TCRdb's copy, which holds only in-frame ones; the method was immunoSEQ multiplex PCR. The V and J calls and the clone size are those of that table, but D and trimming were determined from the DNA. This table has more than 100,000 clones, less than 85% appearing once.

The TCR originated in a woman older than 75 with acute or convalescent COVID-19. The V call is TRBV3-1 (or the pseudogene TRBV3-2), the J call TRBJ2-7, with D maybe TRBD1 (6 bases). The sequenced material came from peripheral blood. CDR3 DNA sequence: TGTGCCAGCAGTCCAAGCAGGGGATCGGACGAGCAGTACTTC. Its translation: CASSPSRGSDEQYF.